These 2 T cell receptor beta chains were sequenced from one sample in a study of cytomegalovirus exposure and HLA in healthy donors (dated by TCRdb to about 2017). Library construction relied on the immunoSEQ multiplex PCR assay. The multiplex PCR relied on a mix of 60 forward primers for TCR Vbeta segments and 13 reverse primers for TCR Jbeta segments. TCRdb obtained this table from immuneACCESS and retained in-frame rearrangements with V and J assigned. These tables miss some clones; where compared with another copy, unresolved V genes account for less than half of the shortfall, and the remainder is unexplained. The sample records roughly 100,000 clones, about 9.5% of which are singletons. The ten largest make up approximately 6% of the sample. Specimen: PBMCs. The receptors derive from a man between 40 and 49 years old in good health and CMV-seropositive.

The table lists this clone with a few counts. The rearrangement joins TRBV12-5 to TRBJ2-7, with TRBD2 identical over 14 bases. CDR1 LGHNT and CDR2 FRNRAP come from the germline V gene. J was trimmed by 3 bases and V by 0 bases; bases with no gene match: 4. CDR3 size: 17 residues. The CDR3: CASGLVGTSGSVYEQYF. CDR3 sequence (DNA): TGTGCTAGTGGTTTGGTCGGGACTAGCGGGAGCGTCTACGAGCAGTACTTC.

V gene TRBV15 combines with J gene TRBJ2-5, with 7 bases that match TRBD2. Per the germline V gene, CDR1 is LNHNV and CDR2 is YYDKDF (reference sequence). V lost 5 bases, J lost 5 bases, and 14 bases stayed unmatched. CDR3 length: 16 amino acids. In nucleotides, the CDR3 is TGTGCCACCAGCCGTGGGGGAACCGCGGGGGTGGAGACCCAGTACTTC. Translating gives CATSRGGTAGVETQYF.